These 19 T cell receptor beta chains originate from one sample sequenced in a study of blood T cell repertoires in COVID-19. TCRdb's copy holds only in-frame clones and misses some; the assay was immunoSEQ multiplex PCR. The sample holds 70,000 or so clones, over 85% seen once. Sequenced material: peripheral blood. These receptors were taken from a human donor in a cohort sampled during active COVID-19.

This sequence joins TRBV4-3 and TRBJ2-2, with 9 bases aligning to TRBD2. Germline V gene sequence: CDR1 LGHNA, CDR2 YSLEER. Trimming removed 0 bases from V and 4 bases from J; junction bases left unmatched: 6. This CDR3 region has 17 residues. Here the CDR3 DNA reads TGCGCCAGCAGCCAAGATCCTAGCGGGACCGTCACCGGGGAGCTGTTTTTT. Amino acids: CASSQDPSGTVTGELFF.

DNA of the CDR3: TGTGCCAGCAGCCCCGATAGCCCCGATACGCAGTATTTT. It codes for CASSPDSPDTQYF. The chain links TRBV9 to TRBJ2-3; D is unclear. CDR3 size: 13 residues. CDR1 SGDLS and CDR2 YYNGEE come from the germline V gene. V lost 4 bases to trimming and J lost 6 bases, with 12 bases between them.

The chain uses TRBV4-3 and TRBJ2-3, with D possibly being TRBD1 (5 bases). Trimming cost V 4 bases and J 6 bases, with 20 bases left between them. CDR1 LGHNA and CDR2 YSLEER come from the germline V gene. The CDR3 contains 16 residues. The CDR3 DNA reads TGCGCCAGCAGCCCGTTCGAGCAGGGTGGGCGTGATACGCAGTATTTT. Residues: CASSPFEQGGRDTQYF.

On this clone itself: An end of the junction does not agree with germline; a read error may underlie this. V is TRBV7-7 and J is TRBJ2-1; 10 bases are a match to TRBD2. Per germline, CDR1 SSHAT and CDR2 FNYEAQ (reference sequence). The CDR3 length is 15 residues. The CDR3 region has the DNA TGTGCTAGCAGCTTAAGGCTAGCGGGAGCGGATGAGCAGTTCTTC. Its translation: CASSLRLAGADEQFF.

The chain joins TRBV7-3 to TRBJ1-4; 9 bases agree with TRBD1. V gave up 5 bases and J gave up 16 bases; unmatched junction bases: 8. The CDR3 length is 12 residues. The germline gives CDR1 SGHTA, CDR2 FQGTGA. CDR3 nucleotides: TGTGCCAGCAGCCGCGACAGGGGGGTTCAGTTTTTT. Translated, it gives CASSRDRGVQFF.

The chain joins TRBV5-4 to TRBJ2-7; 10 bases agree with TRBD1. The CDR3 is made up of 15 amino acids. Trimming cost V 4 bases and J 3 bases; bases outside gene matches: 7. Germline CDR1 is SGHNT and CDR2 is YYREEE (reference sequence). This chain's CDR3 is CASSKDRGQHYEQYF. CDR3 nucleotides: TGTGCCAGCAGCAAAGACAGGGGGCAGCACTACGAGCAGTACTTC. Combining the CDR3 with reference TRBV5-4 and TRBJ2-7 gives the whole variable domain ETGVTQSPTHLIKTRGQQVTLRCSSQSGHNTVSWYQQALGQGPQFIFQYYREEENGRGNFPPRFSGLQFPNYSSELNVNALELDDSALYLCASSKDRGQHYEQYFGPGTRLTVT.

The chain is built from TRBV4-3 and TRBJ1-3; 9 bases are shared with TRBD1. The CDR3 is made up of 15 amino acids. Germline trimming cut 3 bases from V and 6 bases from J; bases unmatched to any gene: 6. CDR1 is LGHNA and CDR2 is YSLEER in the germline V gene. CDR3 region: CASSHSGTGKNTIYF. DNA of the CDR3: TGCGCCAGCAGCCATAGCGGGACAGGGAAAAACACCATATATTTT.

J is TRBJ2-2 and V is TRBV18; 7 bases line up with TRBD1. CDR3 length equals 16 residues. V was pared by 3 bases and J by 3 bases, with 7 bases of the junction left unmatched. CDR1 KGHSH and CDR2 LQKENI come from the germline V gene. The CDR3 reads CASSPLGQPYTGELFF. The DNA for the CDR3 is TGTGCCAGCTCACCCCTGGGACAGCCCTACACCGGGGAGCTGTTTTTT.

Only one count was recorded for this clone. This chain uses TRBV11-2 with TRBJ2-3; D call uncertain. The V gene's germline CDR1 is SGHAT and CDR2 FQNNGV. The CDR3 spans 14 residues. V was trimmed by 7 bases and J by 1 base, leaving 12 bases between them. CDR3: CASTNLEGTDTQYF. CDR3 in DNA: TGTGCCAGCACCAATCTAGAGGGCACAGATACGCAGTATTTT. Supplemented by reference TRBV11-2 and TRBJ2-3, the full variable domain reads EAGVAQSPRYKIIEKRQSVAFWCNPISGHATLYWYQQILGQGPKLLIQFQNNGVVDDSQLPKDRFSAERLKGVDSTLKIQPAKLEDSAVYLCASTNLEGTDTQYFGPGTRLTVL.

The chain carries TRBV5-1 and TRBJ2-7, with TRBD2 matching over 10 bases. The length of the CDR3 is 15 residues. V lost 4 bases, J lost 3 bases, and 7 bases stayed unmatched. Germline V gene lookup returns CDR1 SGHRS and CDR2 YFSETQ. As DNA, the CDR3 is TGCGCCAGCAGCCCGAGCGGGAGGGAAGACTACGAGCAGTACTTC. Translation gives CASSPSGREDYEQYF.

The CDR3 sequence: CASSLALGQHTYEQYF. Written as DNA, the CDR3 is TGTGCCAGCAGCTTAGCTTTGGGACAGCATACCTACGAGCAGTACTTC. The rearrangement joins TRBV13 to TRBJ2-7, with TRBD1 matching 7 bases. Germline CDR1 and CDR2: PRHDT and FYEKMQ (reference sequence). The CDR3 is 16 amino acids. V lost 1 base to trimming and J lost 2 bases; unmatched junction nucleotides: 8.

CDR3 sequence (DNA): TGTGCCAGCAGACTAAGCTCTGGGGCCAACGTCCTGACTTTC. Translating it yields CASRLSSGANVLTF. The V and J genes are TRBV7-8 and TRBJ2-6; D is unclear. The V gene lost 6 bases and the J gene lost 0 bases, with 6 bases spanning the gap. Germline CDR1 SGHVS, CDR2 FQNEAQ. The CDR3 consists of 14 residues.

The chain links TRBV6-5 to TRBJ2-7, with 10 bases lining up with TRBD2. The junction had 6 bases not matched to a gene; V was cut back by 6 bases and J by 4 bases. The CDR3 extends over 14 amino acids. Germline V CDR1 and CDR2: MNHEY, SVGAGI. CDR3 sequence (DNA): TGTGCCAGCAGCCCGGGACTAGCGAATTACGAGCAGTACTTC. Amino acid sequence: CASSPGLANYEQYF.

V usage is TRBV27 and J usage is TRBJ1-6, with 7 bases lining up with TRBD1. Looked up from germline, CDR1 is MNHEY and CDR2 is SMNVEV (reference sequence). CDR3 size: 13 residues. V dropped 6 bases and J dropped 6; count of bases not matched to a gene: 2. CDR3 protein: CASSGTANSPLHF. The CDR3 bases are TGTGCCAGCAGCGGGACAGCTAATTCACCCCTCCACTTT.

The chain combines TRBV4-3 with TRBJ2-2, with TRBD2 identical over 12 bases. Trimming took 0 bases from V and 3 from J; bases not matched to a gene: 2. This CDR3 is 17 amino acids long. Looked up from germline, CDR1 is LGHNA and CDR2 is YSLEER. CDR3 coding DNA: TGCGCCAGCAGCCAAGAAACTAGCGGGAGGTACACCGGGGAGCTGTTTTTT. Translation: CASSQETSGRYTGELFF.

Here the CDR3 DNA reads TGTGCCAGCAGCCAAGAAGCTACAGGGGCGAACACTGAAGCTTTCTTT. It specifies CASSQEATGANTEAFF. The V call is TRBV3-1 (or the pseudogene TRBV3-2), the J call TRBJ1-1; the match to TRBD1 covers 7 bases. There are 16 residues in the CDR3. Trimming removed 0 bases from V and 1 base from J; junction bases left unmatched: 5. Germline CDR1 LGHDT, CDR2 YNNKEL (reference sequence).

The CDR3 spells CASSGGGENQPQHF. The DNA of the CDR3 is TGTGCCAGCAGCGGGGGGGGCGAGAATCAGCCCCAGCATTTT. The V gene is TRBV5-8, the J gene TRBJ1-5; maybe TRBD1 (6 bases). CDR3 size: 14 residues. Germline V lookup: CDR1 SGHTS, CDR2 YDEGEE. V was clipped by 4 bases and J by 4 bases, with 12 bases between them.

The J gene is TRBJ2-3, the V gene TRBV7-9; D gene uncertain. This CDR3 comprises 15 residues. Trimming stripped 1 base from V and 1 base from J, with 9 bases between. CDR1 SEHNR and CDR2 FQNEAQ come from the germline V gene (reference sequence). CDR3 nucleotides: TGTGCCAGCAGCTTAGGAGGCTACGGCACAGATACGCAGTATTTT. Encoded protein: CASSLGGYGTDTQYF.

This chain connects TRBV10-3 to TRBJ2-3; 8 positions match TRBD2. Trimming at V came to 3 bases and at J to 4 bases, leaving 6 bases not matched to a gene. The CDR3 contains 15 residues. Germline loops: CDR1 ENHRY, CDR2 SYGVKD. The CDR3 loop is CAISDPGGSADTQYF. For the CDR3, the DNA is TGTGCCATCAGTGATCCGGGAGGGAGCGCAGATACGCAGTATTTT.